This entry features one T cell receptor beta chain sequence. The antigen this receptor binds is unknown. Base qualities are missing; no much larger clone stands one base away. The immunoSEQ Assay was used to sequence TCRbeta CDR3 regions. After extraction, genomic DNA underwent amplification by bias-controlled multiplex PCR, followed by high-throughput sequencing. Per the source publication's procedure: To quantify the absolute abundance of every unique TCRbeta CDR3 region, sequences were collapsed and filtered. T cell fraction was estimated by normalizing TCRbeta template counts to usable DNA, with usable DNA measured through amplification of reference genes found in all nucleated cells. Repertoire TCRs were annotated as SARS-CoV-2-specific by exact matching of V gene, CDR3 amino acid sequence and J gene to a known reactive TCR set. MIRA supplied the reference SARS-CoV-2 TCR set, which was filtered for enrichment in COVID-19-positive ImmuneCODE repertoires so that public or cross-reactive TCRs were removed. Drawing on the MIRA antigens, annotated TCRs were analysed further at the level of specific ORF or position within ORF. Breadth was defined as the number of annotated unique rearrangements divided by the total number of unique productive rearrangements, and depth was defined as the summed frequency of the annotated unique rearrangements. Two-sided Wilcoxon rank-sum tests were applied when comparing TCR breadth between groups. The immuneACCESS repertoire file appears here via TCRdb, limited to in-frame rearrangements. These files lack a portion of the clones; in checked studies, under half of the deficit traces to unresolved V genes, and the cause of the others is not known. That table is the source of V, J and clone size, and D and trimming were worked out from the DNA. The sample yields about 320,000 clones; 70% to 90% were counted once. The ten largest clones take up approximately 2.2% of the sample.

This specimen's treatment or condition label, per the study, means: approximately 18 received Ad26.COV2.S at low or high dose, single or two shots; about 5 received placebo; per-sample allocation not given. Repertoires of vaccine and placebo recipients were sequenced from samples taken on day 63 after the first injection. In Cohort 1b, 25 to 30 adults aged 18-55 years were enrolled at a single site in Boston, USA, between 29 July and 7 August 2020. Ad26.COV2.S was a replication-incompetent adenovirus type 26 vector expressing a prefusion-stabilized SARS-CoV-2 spike protein from the original Wuhan strain. This record comes from a study of Ad26.COV2.S vaccination and SARS-CoV-2 variants (dated by TCRdb to about 2021). In terms of the full investigation: Donors in the vaccine arm were drawn from COV1001, a multicentre, randomized, double-blind, placebo-controlled phase I-IIa trial testing Ad26.COV2.S in healthy adults. Ad26.COV2.S was given intramuscularly at 5x10^10 or 1x10^11 viral particles, as a single shot or as two shots 56 days apart. Sequencing of the TCRbeta repertoire served to evaluate the specificity and breadth of SARS-CoV-2-reactive T cell receptors following Ad26.COV2.S vaccination. The TCR-sequenced set comprised approximately 30 samples: about 19 Ad26.COV2.S vaccine recipients, 5 placebo recipients and 8 SARS-CoV-2 convalescent individuals. Trial participants were randomized into five groups of five, in which low-dose or high-dose Ad26.COV2.S was given once or twice, or placebo was given on both occasions. Throughout the experiments and outcome assessment, investigators stayed blinded to trial group allocation. Findings and caveats that apply to the study as a whole: The authors noted that the TCR breadth and depth analyses may have underestimated total T cell responses. Spike-specific TCR breadth was higher in Ad26.COV2.S recipients than in placebo recipients (P = 0.0014). After vaccination, substantial breadth of spike-specific CD8+ and CD4+ T cell responses was reported. Comparing responses between vaccine doses or regimens was not something the study was powered to do. Non-spike TCR breadth was comparable between vaccine and placebo recipients, consistent with the vaccine containing only spike.

The receptor was derived from a person between 18 and 59 years old who received the Ad26.COV2.S COVID-19 vaccine or a placebo. The sequences come from peripheral blood, collected in a trial of Ad26.COV2.S vaccine versus placebo.

The CDR3 has the sequence CARSLVDGFSYEQYF. The DNA sequence is as follows: TGTGCCAGAAGCTTGGTTGACGGCTTCTCCTACGAGCAGTACTTC. This receptor chain uses TRBV5-3 and TRBJ2-7, with the identity of the D gene unclear. TRBV5-3 is an ORF, with its function uncertain. The junction shows trimming of 0 bases on V and 0 bases on J, plus 10 bases between the germline ends. Spanning cysteine to phenylalanine, the CDR3 consists of 15 amino acids. Only the CDR3 DNA stays, 45 bases, in frame from base 1.